The clone carrying this TCR beta chain was detected many times. Its specificity is unknown. The data stem from a study of T cells in Graves' hyperthyroidism and ophthalmopathy. Study information: Once the initial diagnosis was made, peripheral blood was obtained before any treatment. Overall study findings and caveats: Ophthalmopathy was told apart from stable hyperthyroidism by a 13 V-J model.

Clinical symptoms, serum thyroxine and TRAb, thyroid ultrasound and orbital computed tomography were used for the diagnoses. Fresh 10 ml peripheral blood yielded PBMCs. The CDR3 is 12 amino acids. Germline loops: CDR1 GTSNPN, CDR2 SVGIG (reference sequence). The junction had 5 bases not matched to a gene; V was cut back by 4 bases and J by 7 bases. Amplified regions were TCR beta CDR3 sequences from RNA transcripts. HTBI primers were employed in a first-round RT-PCR of the TCR CDR3. TCRdb processed the multiplex PCR reads anew with MiXCR; each CDR3 protein has one entry. Here the sample spans 400,000 to 550,000 distinct CDR3 sequences, around 14% being singletons.

This chain links TRBV30 with TRBJ1-2; TRBD1 aligns across 8 bases. The sequenced sample was blood. This receptor was obtained from a young woman with Graves' hyperthyroidism. This CDR3 reads CAWTGGDGGYTF. The CDR3, as DNA: TGTGCCTGGACAGGGGGCGACGGTGGCTACACCTTC.